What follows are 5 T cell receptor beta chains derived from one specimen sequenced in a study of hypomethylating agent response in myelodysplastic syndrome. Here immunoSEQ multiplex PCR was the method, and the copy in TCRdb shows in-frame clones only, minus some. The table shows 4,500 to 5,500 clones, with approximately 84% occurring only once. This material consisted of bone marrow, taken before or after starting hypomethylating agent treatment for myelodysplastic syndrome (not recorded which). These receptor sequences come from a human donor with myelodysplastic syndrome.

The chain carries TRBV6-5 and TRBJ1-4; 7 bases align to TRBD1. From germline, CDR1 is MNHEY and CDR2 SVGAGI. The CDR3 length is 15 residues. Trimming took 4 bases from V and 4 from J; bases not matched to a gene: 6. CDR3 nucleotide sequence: TGTGCCAGCAGTTCCGCGACAGGGAATAATGAAAAACTGTTTTTT. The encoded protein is CASSSATGNNEKLFF.

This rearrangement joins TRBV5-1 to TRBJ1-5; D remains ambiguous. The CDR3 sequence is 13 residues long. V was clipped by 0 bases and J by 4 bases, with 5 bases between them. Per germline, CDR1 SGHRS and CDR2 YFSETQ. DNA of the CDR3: TGCGCCAGCAGCTTGGGGGAAAATCAGCCCCAGCATTTT. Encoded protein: CASSLGENQPQHF.

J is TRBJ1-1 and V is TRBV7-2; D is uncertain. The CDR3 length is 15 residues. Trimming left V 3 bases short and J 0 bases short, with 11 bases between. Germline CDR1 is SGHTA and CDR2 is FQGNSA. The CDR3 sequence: CASSFQADMNTEAFF. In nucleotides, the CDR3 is TGTGCCAGCAGCTTTCAGGCAGACATGAACACTGAAGCTTTCTTT.

CDR3 sequence (DNA): TGTGCCATCAGTGCGGGGCCGCTCTACGAGCAGTACGTC. It specifies CAISAGPLYEQYV. The V gene is TRBV10-3, the J gene TRBJ2-7; D assignment may be TRBD1 or TRBD2 (5 bases each). The CDR3 covers 13 residues. Deletions cut 4 bases from V and 3 bases from J, with 10 bases between. CDR1 and CDR2 from the germline V gene are ENHRY and SYGVKD.

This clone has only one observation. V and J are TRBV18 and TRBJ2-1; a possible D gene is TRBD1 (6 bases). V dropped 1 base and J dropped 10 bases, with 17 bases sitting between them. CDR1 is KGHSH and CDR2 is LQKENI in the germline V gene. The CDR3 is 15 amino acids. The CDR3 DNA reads TGTGCCAGCTCACCACTCTCCGCAAGACAGGAAGAGCAGTTCTTC. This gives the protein CASSPLSARQEEQFF.